The rows below give T cell receptor beta chains drawn from one sample of a study of spatial heterogeneity in lung cancer. TCRdb reprocessed the 5' RACE reads with MiXCR, giving one entry per CDR3 protein. Here the sample spans 75,000 or so distinct CDR3 sequences, roughly 8% being singletons. Specimen: PBMCs, collected at surgery. The receptors come from a male donor with early-stage non-small cell lung cancer. Both conserved end residues are part of each CDR3. Each record gives: CDR3 length, J gene, D gene, clone size, V gene, CDR3 DNA, CDR3 protein. The D gene is left open where the match is weak. The size of a clone is reported for some rows only, either as once, few or many, or as a class for expanded clones.

>14|TRBJ1-4|NA|once|TRBV7-9
TGTGCCAGCAGCTTTAGTCAGGGTAATGAAAAACTGTTTTTT
CASSFSQGNEKLFF
>12|TRBJ2-7|NA|many|TRBV7-2
TGTGCCAGCAGCTTTCTGGCCTACGAGCAGTACTTC
CASSFLAYEQYF
>16|TRBJ1-5|NA|many|TRBV19
TGTGCCAGTAGTATAGCCCCGGGGTCGGGTGGACAGCCCCAGCATTTT
CASSIAPGSGGQPQHF
>13|TRBJ2-7|NA|medium-sized|TRBV29-1
TGCAGCGCCCAAGGGGGTAGCTCCTACGAGCAGTACTTC
CSAQGGSSYEQYF
>14|TRBJ2-1|NA|NA|TRBV6-5
TGTGCCAGCAGGTCCCTGGTAGCGGCAAATGAGCAGTTCTTC
CASRSLVAANEQFF
>17|TRBJ2-1|TRBD1|NA|TRBV11-3
TGTGCCAGCAGCGCCCGGACAGGGCAGAGCTCCTACAATGAGCAGTTCTTC
CASSARTGQSSYNEQFF
>13|TRBJ1-2|NA|many|TRBV12-3/TRBV12-4
TGTGCCAGCAGTTTAAGTACGGGCAGTAGCTACACCTTC
CASSLSTGSSYTF
>14|TRBJ2-7|TRBD2|NA|TRBV7-9
TGTGCCAGCAGCTTCACTAGCGGCTCCTACGAGCAGTACTTC
CASSFTSGSYEQYF
>12|TRBJ2-3|NA|NA|TRBV6-1
TGTGCCAGCAGTGAACTCACAGATACGCAGTATTTT
CASSELTDTQYF
>15|TRBJ1-1|TRBD1|many|TRBV18
TGTGCCAGCTCGAATCAGGGGGCCGGTAACACTGAAGCTTTCTTT
CASSNQGAGNTEAFF
>14|TRBJ1-2|NA|NA|TRBV3-1
TGTGCCACCTCCAGCGAGAGGACTTTCTATGGCTACACCTTC
CATSSERTFYGYTF
>15|TRBJ2-4|TRBD2|NA|TRBV18
TGTGCCAGCTCACCCTCCGGGACTAGTCAAAACATTCAGTACTTC
CASSPSGTSQNIQYF
>17|TRBJ2-1|NA|few|TRBV18
TGTGCCAGCACCTATTTACAGGGACTCCCCTCCTACAATGAGCAGTTCTTC
CASTYLQGLPSYNEQFF
>15|TRBJ2-5|TRBD1|many|TRBV10-3
TGTGCCATCAGTGATTCGACAGGGGTAAAGGAGACCCAGTACTTC
CAISDSTGVKETQYF
>16|TRBJ2-3|TRBD1|many|TRBV12-3/TRBV12-4
TGTGCCAGCAGCCGTCGGACAGGACATAGCACAGATACGCAGTATTTT
CASSRRTGHSTDTQYF
>16|TRBJ1-3|NA|NA|TRBV10-3
TGTGCCATCAGTGAGTCACAGGGTAGCTCTGGAAACACCATATATTTT
CAISESQGSSGNTIYF
>13|TRBJ1-5|NA|few|TRBV6-6
TGTGCCAGCAAAACTTTAGGGAATCAGCCCCAGCATTTT
CASKTLGNQPQHF
>11|TRBJ2-7|NA|many|TRBV5-1
TGCGCCAGCAGCTTAGGGCCCGAGCAGTACTTC
CASSLGPEQYF
>17|TRBJ2-2|TRBD1|many|TRBV9
TGTGCCAGCAGCGTGGTCGGGACAGGCGCGAACACCGGGGAGCTGTTTTTT
CASSVVGTGANTGELFF
>14|TRBJ2-7|NA|many|TRBV20-1
TGCAGTGCCCGTAATATGGGCAGAAACGACGAGCAGTACTTC
CSARNMGRNDEQYF
>20|TRBJ2-6|TRBD1|many|TRBV6-2/TRBV6-3
TGTGCCAGCAGCCCCACTCCCTGGGGACAGGGGCTCGCTGGGGCCAACGTCCTGACTTTC
CASSPTPWGQGLAGANVLTF
>14|TRBJ2-2|NA|NA|TRBV3-1
TGTGCCAGCAGGATTGACCCGAACACCGGGGAGCTGTTTTTT
CASRIDPNTGELFF
>15|TRBJ1-6|NA|many|TRBV14
TGTGCCAGCAGACCAGGGAACCTTTATAATTCACCCCTCCACTTT
CASRPGNLYNSPLHF
>13|TRBJ2-2|NA|many|TRBV11-2
TGTGCCAGCAGCTCCCACAGAAGCGGGGAGCTGTTTTTT
CASSSHRSGELFF